This entry concerns a single T cell receptor (beta chain). Everyone who took part was about 18 to 90 years old, and they came from about 23 US areas. The record originates from a study of blood T cell repertoires in COVID-19. Study in general: Acute and convalescent COVID-19 samples came from the United States, Italy and Spain. Sample material is recorded as cDNA or gDNA derived from T cells, B-cell-depleted T cells, or PBMCs.

Original processing methods: Quantification of nucleated cells was approximated via reference gene primer amplification. TCRdb keeps only in-frame clones here, not all; method: immunoSEQ multiplex PCR. The DNA was the basis for D and trimming; V, J and clone size are from that table. Of roughly 280,000 clones in the sample, 90% are singletons; the top ten hold about 4%. This CDR3 contains 15 residues. V was pared by 0 bases and J by 9 bases, with 1 base of the junction left unmatched. From germline, CDR1 is MNHEY and CDR2 SMNVEV (reference sequence). The J gene is TRBJ2-1, the V gene TRBV27; 14 bases map to TRBD2. This sequence was found in a woman aged 25 to 45 with acute COVID-19. Sample: PBMCs or T cells enriched from blood (not recorded which). The CDR3 nucleotides read TGTGCCAGCAGTTTATCGGGGACTAGCGGGGGTGAGCAGTTCTTC. This codes for CASSLSGTSGGEQFF.